This T cell receptor (beta chain) originates from a study of regulatory dendritic cells for organ transplantation. V was clipped by 5 bases and J by 0 bases; unmatched bases: 5. Germline lookup yields CDR1 WSHSY and CDR2 SAAADI. The CDR3 is 16 residues long. Data came from immunoSEQ multiplex PCR; TCRdb stores just in-frame clones and leaves some out. The sample has around 30,000 clones, roughly 85% seen once; the top ten hold 0.1%. The material sequenced was naive CD4+ T cells from blood. Indicated subset: CD45RA+ naive T cells. The chain is built from TRBV10-2 and TRBJ2-3, with 10 bases lining up with TRBD2. The TCR comes from a human donor in good health. CDR3 nucleotides: TGCGCCAGCAGTCTAGCGGGGGAGACTAGCACAGATACGCAGTATTTT. Translated, it gives CASSLAGETSTDTQYF.